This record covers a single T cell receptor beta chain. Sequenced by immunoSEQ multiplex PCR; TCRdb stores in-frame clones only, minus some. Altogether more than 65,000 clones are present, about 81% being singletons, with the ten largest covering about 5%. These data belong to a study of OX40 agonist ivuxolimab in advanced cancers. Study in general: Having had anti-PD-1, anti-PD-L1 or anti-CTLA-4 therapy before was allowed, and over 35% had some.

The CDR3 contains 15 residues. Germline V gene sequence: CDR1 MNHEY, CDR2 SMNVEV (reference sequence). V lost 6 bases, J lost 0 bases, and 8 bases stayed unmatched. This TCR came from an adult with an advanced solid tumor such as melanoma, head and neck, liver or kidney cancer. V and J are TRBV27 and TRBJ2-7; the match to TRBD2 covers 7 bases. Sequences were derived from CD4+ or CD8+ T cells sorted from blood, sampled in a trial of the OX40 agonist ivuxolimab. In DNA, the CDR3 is TGTGCCAGCAGAATAACCGGGACTATCTCCTACGAGCAGTACTTC. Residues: CASRITGTISYEQYF.